These T cell receptor beta chains were read from a single sample in a study of blood T cell repertoires in COVID-19. This table comes from immunoSEQ multiplex PCR, and its TCRdb copy is limited to in-frame clones, with some not included. The table includes some 220,000 clones, roughly 87% detected once. Sequences were obtained from peripheral blood. The receptors were gathered from a woman aged 18-29 years who had recovered from COVID-19. Both conserved end residues are part of each CDR3. For some rows the clone size is stated as once, few or many, or as a class when expanded; others skip it.

CDR3aa: CASSANGLAEQETQYF; abundance: NA; j_gene: TRBJ2-5; v_gene: TRBV7-3
CDR3aa: CASSGDSYEQYF; abundance: NA; j_gene: TRBJ2-7; v_gene: TRBV9
CDR3aa: CATSTGVFGNQPQHF; abundance: NA; j_gene: TRBJ1-5; v_gene: TRBV15
CDR3aa: CASSLVTGWPKAFF; abundance: NA; j_gene: TRBJ1-1; v_gene: TRBV5-1
CDR3aa: CASSPGRGYEQYF; abundance: NA; j_gene: TRBJ2-7; v_gene: TRBV11-2
CDR3aa: CASSASAGRNEQFF; abundance: NA; j_gene: TRBJ2-1; v_gene: TRBV27
CDR3aa: CASSPDRSETQYF; abundance: once; j_gene: TRBJ2-5; v_gene: TRBV18
CDR3aa: CASSWTGVGNQPQHF; abundance: few; j_gene: TRBJ1-5; v_gene: TRBV2
CDR3aa: CASSREFSYEQYF; abundance: NA; j_gene: TRBJ2-7; v_gene: TRBV5-1
CDR3aa: CAWRLDNYGYTF; abundance: NA; j_gene: TRBJ1-2; v_gene: TRBV30
CDR3aa: CSATYYNEQFF; abundance: few; j_gene: TRBJ2-1; v_gene: TRBV20-1
CDR3aa: CASSQDRVGGTEAFF; abundance: NA; j_gene: TRBJ1-1; v_gene: TRBV4-1
CDR3aa: CASSLGRGPSYEQYF; abundance: NA; j_gene: TRBJ2-7; v_gene: TRBV5-1
CDR3aa: CASSSRYYHTF; abundance: NA; j_gene: TRBJ1-2; v_gene: TRBV12-3/TRBV12-4
CDR3aa: CASRQGEAGELFF; abundance: NA; j_gene: TRBJ2-2; v_gene: TRBV6-4
CDR3aa: CASSPRYAGMPTHEQFF; abundance: NA; j_gene: TRBJ2-1; v_gene: TRBV18
CDR3aa: CASSYSAGDPYEQYF; abundance: NA; j_gene: TRBJ2-7; v_gene: TRBV6-2/TRBV6-3
CDR3aa: CASSLGTGWDEQYF; abundance: few; j_gene: TRBJ2-7; v_gene: TRBV28
CDR3aa: CAWVDIREQYF; abundance: NA; j_gene: TRBJ2-7; v_gene: TRBV30
CDR3aa: CAISESQETGAYEQYF; abundance: NA; j_gene: TRBJ2-7; v_gene: TRBV10-3
CDR3aa: CASSLGQGNYGYTF; abundance: NA; j_gene: TRBJ1-2; v_gene: TRBV2
CDR3aa: CASSRYDSGRGISGANVLTF; abundance: NA; j_gene: TRBJ2-6; v_gene: TRBV9
CDR3aa: CASSISVSDQPQHF; abundance: once; j_gene: TRBJ1-5; v_gene: TRBV19
CDR3aa: CASSLGQRVDEQYF; abundance: once; j_gene: TRBJ2-7; v_gene: TRBV18
CDR3aa: CSARLDREPFF; abundance: NA; j_gene: TRBJ1-1; v_gene: TRBV20-1
CDR3aa: CASSQLSGSETQYF; abundance: NA; j_gene: TRBJ2-5; v_gene: TRBV5-1
CDR3aa: CASSPGQGSINSGNTIYF; abundance: NA; j_gene: TRBJ1-3; v_gene: TRBV7-2
CDR3aa: CASSSTVFTNYGYTF; abundance: NA; j_gene: TRBJ1-2; v_gene: TRBV7-9
CDR3aa: CASSLAGVNEKLFF; abundance: NA; j_gene: TRBJ1-4; v_gene: TRBV7-8